A selection of T cell receptor beta chains follows, all from one sample in a study of T cell responses to AZD1222 COVID-19 vaccine. The repertoire was sequenced with immunoSEQ multiplex PCR; TCRdb's copy has only in-frame clones and lacks some. Of fewer than 150,000 clones in the sample, approximately 86% were seen once. The input for sequencing was peripheral blood, taken 28 days after the second AZD1222 dose. The source of these receptors is an adult who received the AZD1222 COVID-19 vaccine. The CDR3 runs from the conserved cysteine through the conserved F or W. The D gene is left open where the match is weak. The size of a clone is reported for some rows only, either as once, few or many, or as a class for expanded clones.

J: TRBJ2-7; V: TRBV7-9; size: NA; D: NA; CDR3: CASSLPREARPYF; DNA: TGTGCCAGCAGCTTACCCCGAGAGGCCAGGCCGTACTTC
J: TRBJ1-1; V: TRBV4-1; size: few; D: NA; CDR3: CASSQETGMGTEAFF; DNA: TGCGCCAGCAGCCAAGAAACAGGGATGGGCACTGAAGCTTTCTTT
J: TRBJ2-2; V: TRBV30; size: NA; D: NA; CDR3: CAWSVDTYTGELFF; DNA: TGTGCCTGGAGTGTTGACACCTACACCGGGGAGCTGTTTTTT
J: TRBJ1-1; V: TRBV12-3/TRBV12-4; size: NA; D: NA; CDR3: CASSYESEAFF; DNA: TGTGCCAGCAGTTACGAGAGTGAAGCTTTCTTT
J: TRBJ2-4; V: TRBV5-5; size: NA; D: TRBD2; CDR3: CASSPGLAEGVNIQYF; DNA: TGTGCCAGCAGCCCCGGACTAGCGGAGGGGGTAAACATTCAGTACTTC
J: TRBJ2-1; V: TRBV18; size: NA; D: NA; CDR3: CASSPGWDHGHNEQFF; DNA: TGTGCCAGCTCACCAGGTTGGGACCATGGTCACAATGAGCAGTTCTTC
J: TRBJ2-1; V: TRBV5-6; size: once; D: NA; CDR3: CASSLRQSSYNEQFF; DNA: TGTGCCAGCAGCTTGAGGCAGAGCTCCTACAATGAGCAGTTCTTC
J: TRBJ1-1; V: TRBV4-1; size: NA; D: TRBD1; CDR3: CASSQGGGGDTEAFF; DNA: TGCGCCAGCAGCCAAGGAGGAGGGGGCGACACTGAAGCTTTCTTT
J: TRBJ1-2; V: TRBV27; size: NA; D: NA; CDR3: CASSLIGRTEGYTF; DNA: TGTGCCAGCAGTTTAATAGGGCGAACGGAGGGCTACACCTTC
J: TRBJ2-7; V: TRBV14; size: NA; D: TRBD1; CDR3: CASRRTGANEQYF; DNA: TGTGCCAGCAGGAGGACAGGGGCCAACGAGCAGTACTTC
J: TRBJ2-3; V: TRBV7-8; size: NA; D: NA; CDR3: CASSSANGGGTDTQYF; DNA: TGTGCCAGCAGCTCCGCAAACGGGGGTGGCACAGATACGCAGTATTTT
J: TRBJ2-1; V: TRBV7-2; size: NA; D: NA; CDR3: CASSFGNRDNEQFF; DNA: TGTGCCAGCAGTTTCGGAAACAGGGACAATGAGCAGTTCTTC
J: TRBJ2-5; V: TRBV29-1; size: few; D: TRBD1; CDR3: CSADRGRETQYF; DNA: TGCAGCGCCGACAGGGGGCGGGAGACCCAGTACTTC
J: TRBJ1-1; V: TRBV28; size: NA; D: NA; CDR3: CASSFFGRRVNTEAFF; DNA: TGTGCCAGCAGTTTCTTTGGCAGGAGGGTCAACACTGAAGCTTTCTTT
J: TRBJ2-7; V: TRBV28; size: NA; D: NA; CDR3: CASTPDSRGHEQYF; DNA: TGTGCCAGCACCCCCGATAGTAGAGGCCACGAGCAGTACTTC
J: TRBJ1-2; V: TRBV9; size: NA; D: NA; CDR3: CASSAGGDGYTF; DNA: TGTGCCAGCAGCGCCGGTGGGGATGGCTACACCTTC
J: TRBJ1-5; V: TRBV18; size: NA; D: NA; CDR3: CASSPSGGAGNQPQHF; DNA: TGTGCCAGCTCCCCCAGCGGGGGGGCGGGCAATCAGCCCCAGCATTTT
J: TRBJ2-7; V: TRBV11-2; size: once; D: TRBD1; CDR3: CASSLGQGGFAYEQYF; DNA: TGTGCCAGCAGCTTAGGACAGGGGGGTTTTGCCTACGAGCAGTACTTC
J: TRBJ1-1; V: TRBV7-9; size: NA; D: TRBD1; CDR3: CASSSGTGGKTEAFF; DNA: TGTGCCAGCAGCTCTGGTACAGGGGGCAAGACTGAAGCTTTCTTT
J: TRBJ2-5; V: TRBV12-3/TRBV12-4; size: NA; D: NA; CDR3: CASSRSQETQYF; DNA: TGTGCCAGCAGCCGGAGCCAAGAGACCCAGTACTTC
J: TRBJ1-1; V: TRBV28; size: NA; D: NA; CDR3: CASSLMETEAFF; DNA: TGTGCCAGCAGTTTAATGGAGACTGAAGCTTTCTTT
J: TRBJ2-7; V: TRBV18; size: few; D: NA; CDR3: CASSPDIPLGEQYF; DNA: TGTGCCAGCTCACCTGACATACCCTTGGGCGAGCAGTACTTC
J: TRBJ2-7; V: TRBV9; size: NA; D: NA; CDR3: CASSPTQPSRGFGYEQYF; DNA: TGTGCCAGCAGCCCCACACAACCCTCTAGAGGCTTTGGCTACGAGCAGTACTTC
J: TRBJ1-5; V: TRBV15; size: NA; D: NA; CDR3: CATSSPNRAGNQPQHF; DNA: TGTGCCACCAGCAGCCCGAACAGGGCCGGGAATCAGCCCCAGCATTTT
J: TRBJ1-1; V: TRBV12-3/TRBV12-4; size: NA; D: NA; CDR3: CASRTDWDTEAFF; DNA: TGTGCCAGCAGGACGGACTGGGACACTGAAGCTTTCTTT
J: TRBJ2-7; V: TRBV7-2; size: NA; D: TRBD1; CDR3: CASRLSGTDNYEQYF; DNA: TGTGCCAGCAGGTTGTCCGGGACAGACAATTACGAGCAGTACTTC